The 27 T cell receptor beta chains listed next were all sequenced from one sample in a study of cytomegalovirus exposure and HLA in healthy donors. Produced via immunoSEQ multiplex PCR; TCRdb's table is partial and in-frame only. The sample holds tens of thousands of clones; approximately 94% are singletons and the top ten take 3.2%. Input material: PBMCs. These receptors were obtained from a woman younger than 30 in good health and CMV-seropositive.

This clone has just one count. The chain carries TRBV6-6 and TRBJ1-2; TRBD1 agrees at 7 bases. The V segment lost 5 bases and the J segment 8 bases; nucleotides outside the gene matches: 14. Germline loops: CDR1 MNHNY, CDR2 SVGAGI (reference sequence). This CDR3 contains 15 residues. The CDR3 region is CASSNDRERSGGYTF. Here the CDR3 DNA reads TGTGCCAGCAGTAACGACAGGGAACGGAGTGGCGGCTACACCTTC.

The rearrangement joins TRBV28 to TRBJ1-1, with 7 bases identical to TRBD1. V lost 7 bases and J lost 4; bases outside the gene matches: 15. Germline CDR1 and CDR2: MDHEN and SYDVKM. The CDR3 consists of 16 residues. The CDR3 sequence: CASTPPPGGRVTEAFF. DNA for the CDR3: TGTGCCAGCACCCCTCCCCCAGGGGGGCGGGTCACTGAAGCTTTCTTT.

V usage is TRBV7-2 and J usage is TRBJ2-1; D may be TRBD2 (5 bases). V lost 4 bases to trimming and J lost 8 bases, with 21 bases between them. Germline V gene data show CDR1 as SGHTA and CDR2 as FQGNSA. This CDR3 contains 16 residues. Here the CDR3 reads CASSSTLAWELHEQFF. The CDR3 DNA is TGTGCCAGCAGCTCAACTCTTGCGTGGGAGTTGCATGAGCAGTTCTTC.

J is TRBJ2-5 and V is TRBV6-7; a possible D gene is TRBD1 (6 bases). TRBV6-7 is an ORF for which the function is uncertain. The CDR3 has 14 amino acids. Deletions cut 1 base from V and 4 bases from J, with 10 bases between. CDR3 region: CASSYFQGLETQYF. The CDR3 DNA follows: TGTGCCAGCAGTTACTTCCAGGGGTTAGAGACCCAGTACTTC.

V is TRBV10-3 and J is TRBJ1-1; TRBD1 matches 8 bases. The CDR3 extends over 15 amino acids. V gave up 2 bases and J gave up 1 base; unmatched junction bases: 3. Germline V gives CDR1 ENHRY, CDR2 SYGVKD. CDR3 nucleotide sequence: TGTGCCATCAGTGAGCGGCAGGGGGCGAACACTGAAGCTTTCTTT. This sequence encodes CAISERQGANTEAFF.

The CDR3 DNA is TGTGCCAGCACCTGGACAATCCCTGACACCTACGAGCAGTACTTC. Translating it yields CASTWTIPDTYEQYF. The J gene is TRBJ2-7, the V gene TRBV6-4; tentative D call: TRBD1 (5 bases). V lost 7 bases and J lost 2, with 18 bases in between. Per the germline V gene, CDR1 is MRHNA and CDR2 is SNTAGT. The CDR3 extends over 15 amino acids.

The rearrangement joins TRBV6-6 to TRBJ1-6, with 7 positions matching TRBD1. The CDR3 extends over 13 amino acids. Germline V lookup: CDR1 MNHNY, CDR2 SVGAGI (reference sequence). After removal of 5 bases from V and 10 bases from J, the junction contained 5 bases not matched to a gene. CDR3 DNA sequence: TGTGCCAGCAGTGACAGGGAACGGTCACCCCTCCACTTT. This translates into CASSDRERSPLHF.

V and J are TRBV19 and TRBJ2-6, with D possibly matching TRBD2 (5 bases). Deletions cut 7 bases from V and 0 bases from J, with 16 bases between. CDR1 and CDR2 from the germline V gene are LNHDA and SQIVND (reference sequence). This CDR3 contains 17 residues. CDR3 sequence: CASKGEGTSSGANVLTF. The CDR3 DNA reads TGTGCCAGTAAGGGTGAGGGCACGAGCTCTGGGGCCAACGTCCTGACTTTC. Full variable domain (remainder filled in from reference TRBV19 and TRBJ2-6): DGGITQSPKYLFRKEGQNVTLSCEQNLNHDAMYWYRQDPGQGLRLIYYSQIVNDFQKGDIAEGYSVSREKKESFPLTVTSAQKNPTAFYLCASKGEGTSSGANVLTFGAGSRLTVL.

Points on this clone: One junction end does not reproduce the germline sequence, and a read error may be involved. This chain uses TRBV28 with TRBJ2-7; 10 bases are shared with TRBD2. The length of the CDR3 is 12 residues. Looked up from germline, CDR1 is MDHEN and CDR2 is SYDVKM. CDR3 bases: TGTGCCAGCAGTTCCCCGCTAGCGGGGGCGACCTTC. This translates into CASSSPLAGATF.

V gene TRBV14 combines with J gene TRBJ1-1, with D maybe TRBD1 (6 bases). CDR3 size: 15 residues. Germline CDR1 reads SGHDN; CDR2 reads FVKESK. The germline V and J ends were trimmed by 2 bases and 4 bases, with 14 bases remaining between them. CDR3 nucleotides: TGTGCCAGCAGCCAATTGAAGGGGGTGGGCACTGAAGCTTTCTTT. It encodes CASSQLKGVGTEAFF.

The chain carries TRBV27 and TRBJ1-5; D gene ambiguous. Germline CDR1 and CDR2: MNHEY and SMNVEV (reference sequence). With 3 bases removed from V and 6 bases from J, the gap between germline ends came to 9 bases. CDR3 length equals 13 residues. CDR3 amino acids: CASSFRGGQPQHF. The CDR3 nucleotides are TGTGCCAGCAGTTTTCGGGGAGGTCAGCCCCAGCATTTT.

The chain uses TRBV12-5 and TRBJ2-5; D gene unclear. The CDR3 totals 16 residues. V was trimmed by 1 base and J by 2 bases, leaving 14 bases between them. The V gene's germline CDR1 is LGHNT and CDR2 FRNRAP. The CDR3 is CASGLGTLNSQETQYF. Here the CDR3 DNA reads TGTGCTAGTGGTTTGGGAACCCTTAACAGTCAAGAGACCCAGTACTTC.

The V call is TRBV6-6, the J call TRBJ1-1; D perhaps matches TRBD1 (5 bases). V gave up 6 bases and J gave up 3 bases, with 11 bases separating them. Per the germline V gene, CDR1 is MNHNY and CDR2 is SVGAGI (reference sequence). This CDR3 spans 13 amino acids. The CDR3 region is CASRHDSHTEAFF. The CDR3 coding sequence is TGTGCCAGCAGGCACGACAGCCACACTGAAGCTTTCTTT.

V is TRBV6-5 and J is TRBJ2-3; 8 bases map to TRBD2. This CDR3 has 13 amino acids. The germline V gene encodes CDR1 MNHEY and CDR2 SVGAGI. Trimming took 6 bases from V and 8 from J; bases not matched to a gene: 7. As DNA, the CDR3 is TGTGCCAGCAGGCCCGGGGGGGCTGGTACGCAGTATTTT. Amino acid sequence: CASRPGGAGTQYF.

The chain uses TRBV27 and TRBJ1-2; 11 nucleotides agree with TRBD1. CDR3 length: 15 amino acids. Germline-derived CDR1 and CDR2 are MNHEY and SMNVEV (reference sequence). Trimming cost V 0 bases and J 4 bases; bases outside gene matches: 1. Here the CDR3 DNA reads TGTGCCAGCAGTTTATCAGGACAGGGGGCCTATGGCTACACCTTC. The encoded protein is CASSLSGQGAYGYTF.

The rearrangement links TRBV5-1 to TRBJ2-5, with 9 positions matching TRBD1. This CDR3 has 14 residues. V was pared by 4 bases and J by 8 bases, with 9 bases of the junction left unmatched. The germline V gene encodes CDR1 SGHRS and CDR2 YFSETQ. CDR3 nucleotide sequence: TGCGCCAGCAGCCGCCCGGGACAGGGTAGAACCCAGTACTTC. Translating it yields CASSRPGQGRTQYF.

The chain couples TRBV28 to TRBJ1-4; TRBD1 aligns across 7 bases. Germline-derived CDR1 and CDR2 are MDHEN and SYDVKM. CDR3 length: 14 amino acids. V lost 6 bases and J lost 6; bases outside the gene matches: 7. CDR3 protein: CASSRDRADEKLFF. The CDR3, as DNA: TGTGCCAGCAGCCGAGACAGGGCCGATGAAAAACTGTTTTTT.

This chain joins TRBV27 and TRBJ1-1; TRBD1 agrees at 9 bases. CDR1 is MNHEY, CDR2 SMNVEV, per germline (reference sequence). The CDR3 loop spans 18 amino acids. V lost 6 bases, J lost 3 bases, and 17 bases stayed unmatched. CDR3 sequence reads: CASRPYVTNRGLDTEAFF. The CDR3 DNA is TGTGCCAGCAGACCGTATGTTACAAACAGGGGGCTTGACACTGAAGCTTTCTTT.

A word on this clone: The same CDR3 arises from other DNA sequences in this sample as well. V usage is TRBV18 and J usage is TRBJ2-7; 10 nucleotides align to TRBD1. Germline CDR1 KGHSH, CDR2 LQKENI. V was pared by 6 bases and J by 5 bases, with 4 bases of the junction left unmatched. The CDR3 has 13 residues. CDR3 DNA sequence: TGTGCCAGCTCTCCCGGGACAGGGGACGAGCAGTACTTC. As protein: CASSPGTGDEQYF. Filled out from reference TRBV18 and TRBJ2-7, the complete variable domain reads NAGVMQNPRHLVRRRGQEARLRCSPMKGHSHVYWYRQLPEEGLKFMVYLQKENIIDESGMPKERFSAEFPKEGPSILRIQQVVRGDSAAYFCASSPGTGDEQYFGPGTRLTVT.

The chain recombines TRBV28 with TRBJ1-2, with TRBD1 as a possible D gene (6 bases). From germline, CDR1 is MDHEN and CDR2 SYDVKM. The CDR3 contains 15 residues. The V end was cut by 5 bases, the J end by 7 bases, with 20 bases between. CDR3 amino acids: CASSLLQGRLTGYTF. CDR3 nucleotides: TGTGCCAGCAGTCTCCTACAGGGCCGGTTGACTGGCTACACCTTC.

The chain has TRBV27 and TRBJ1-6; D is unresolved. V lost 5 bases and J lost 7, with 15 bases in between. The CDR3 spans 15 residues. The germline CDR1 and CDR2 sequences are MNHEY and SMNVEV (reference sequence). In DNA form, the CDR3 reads TGTGCCAGCAGTCCCCTGGCGGCCGGCAATTCACCCCTCCACTTT. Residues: CASSPLAAGNSPLHF.

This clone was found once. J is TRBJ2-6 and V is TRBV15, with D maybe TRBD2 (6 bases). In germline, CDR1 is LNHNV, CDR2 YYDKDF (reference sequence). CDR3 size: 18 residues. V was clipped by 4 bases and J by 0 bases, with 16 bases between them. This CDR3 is CATSTVTGRFSGANVLTF. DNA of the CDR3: TGTGCCACCAGCACCGTCACCGGGAGATTCTCTGGGGCCAACGTCCTGACTTTC.

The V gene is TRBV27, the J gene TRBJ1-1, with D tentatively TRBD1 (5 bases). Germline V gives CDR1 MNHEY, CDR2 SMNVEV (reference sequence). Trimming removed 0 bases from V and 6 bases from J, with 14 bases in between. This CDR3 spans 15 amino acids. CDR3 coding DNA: TGTGCCAGCAGTTTATCGGGGGGTAACTCAGCTGAAGCTTTCTTT. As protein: CASSLSGGNSAEAFF.

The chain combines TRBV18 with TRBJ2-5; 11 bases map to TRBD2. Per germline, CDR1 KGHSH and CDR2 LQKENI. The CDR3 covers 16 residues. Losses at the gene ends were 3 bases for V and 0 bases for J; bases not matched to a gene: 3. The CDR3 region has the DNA TGTGCCAGCTCACCGCAACTAGCGGGGGACCAAGAGACCCAGTACTTC. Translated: CASSPQLAGDQETQYF.

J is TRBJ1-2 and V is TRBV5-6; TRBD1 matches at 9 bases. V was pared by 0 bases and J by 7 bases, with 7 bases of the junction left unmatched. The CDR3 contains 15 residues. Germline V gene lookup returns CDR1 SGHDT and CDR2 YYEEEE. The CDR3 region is CASSLDRGRRGGYTF. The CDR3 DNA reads TGTGCCAGCAGCTTGGACAGGGGGCGAAGGGGTGGCTACACCTTC.

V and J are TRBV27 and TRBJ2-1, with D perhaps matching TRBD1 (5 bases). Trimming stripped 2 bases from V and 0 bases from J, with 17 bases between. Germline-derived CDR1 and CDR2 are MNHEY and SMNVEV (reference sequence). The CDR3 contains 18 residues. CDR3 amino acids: CASSLPAGLYSSYNEQFF. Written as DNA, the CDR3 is TGTGCCAGCAGTTTACCGGCAGGGCTCTATAGCTCCTACAATGAGCAGTTCTTC.

This CDR3 is CASSLASRLAGEEQYF. DNA for the CDR3: TGTGCCAGCAGCTTAGCGAGTCGGCTAGCGGGGGAAGAGCAGTACTTC. The V gene is TRBV7-2, the J gene TRBJ2-7; 10 nucleotides agree with TRBD2. The CDR3 has 16 residues. In germline, CDR1 is SGHTA, CDR2 FQGNSA. V lost 0 bases, J lost 7 bases, and 9 bases stayed unmatched.